This passage covers 9 T cell receptor beta chains from one sample sequenced in a study of vaccination and CD4 T cells after COVID-19. These receptors have no identified antigens. Sequenced with the Oncomine TCR Beta short-read assay was DNA taken from cultured CD4+ T cells. TCRdb called the PCR reads again in MiXCR, with one record for every CDR3 protein. The sample shows some 9,000 distinct CDR3 sequences, just under 65% of them seen only once. Described treatment: roughly nine-day PBMC culture with coronavirus spike peptide pools or control peptides (ViraFEST assay). Material for sequencing was CD4+ T cells from blood, cultured in vitro. These receptors all stem from a human donor who had recovered from COVID-19.

The V call is TRBV5-4, the J call TRBJ1-1; 9 bases line up with TRBD1. This CDR3 comprises 15 residues. V lost 5 bases to trimming and J lost 4 bases; unmatched junction nucleotides: 9. CDR1 is SGHNT, CDR2 YYREEE, per germline (reference sequence). CDR3 sequence reads: CASRDSGTGSTEAFF. In DNA form, the CDR3 reads TGTGCCAGCAGGGACTCCGGGACAGGGAGCACTGAAGCTTTCTTT.

The J gene is TRBJ2-7, the V gene TRBV6-1, with TRBD1 identical over 7 bases. Germline V gene data show CDR1 as MNHNS and CDR2 as SASEGT. This CDR3 has 12 amino acids. Trimming took 8 bases from V and 3 from J; bases not matched to a gene: 4. The CDR3 is CASSQGVYEQYF. In DNA, the CDR3 is TGTGCCAGCTCTCAGGGGGTCTACGAGCAGTACTTC.

The chain couples TRBV24-1 to TRBJ2-5; tentative D call: TRBD1 (7 bases). Deletions cut 0 bases from V and 1 base from J, with 11 bases between. This CDR3 is built from 16 residues. Germline assignment: CDR1 KGHDR and CDR2 SFDVKD. CDR3 sequence (DNA): TGTGCCACCAGTGATTTGCTCCAGGGGGGCCAAGAGACCCAGTACTTC. Encoded protein: CATSDLLQGGQETQYF.

The chain couples TRBV24-1 to TRBJ1-5; no clear D gene. CDR1 is KGHDR, CDR2 SFDVKD, per germline. The V end lost 4 bases, the J end lost 2 bases, and 8 bases lay between the germline ends. There are 14 residues in the CDR3. This chain's CDR3 is CATSEDRRNQPQHF. In DNA form, the CDR3 reads TGTGCCACCAGTGAGGACCGTCGCAATCAGCCCCAGCATTTT.

V and J are TRBV27 and TRBJ2-3, with D possibly TRBD2 on 6 matching bases. The CDR3 runs 16 residues. V lost 4 bases and J lost 2, with 16 bases in between. From germline, CDR1 is MNHEY and CDR2 SMNVEV (reference sequence). The CDR3 loop reads CASSYKRAYDTDTQYF. The DNA of the CDR3 is TGTGCCAGCAGTTACAAGCGGGCCTACGACACAGATACGCAGTATTTT.

This chain joins TRBV2 and TRBJ2-3, with D unclear. This CDR3 contains 12 residues. Germline loops: CDR1 SNHLY, CDR2 FYNNEI. Deletions cut 5 bases from V and 5 bases from J, with 8 bases between. CDR3 protein: CASSRSRDTQYF. CDR3 nucleotides: TGTGCCAGCAGTCGATCTAGAGATACGCAGTATTTT.

This clonotype was seen more than once but under ten times. This rearrangement joins TRBV7-8 to TRBJ2-5, with TRBD1 matching over 8 bases. V shed 5 bases, J shed 7 bases, and the junction held 15 bases outside the gene matches. The CDR3 loop spans 16 amino acids. In germline, CDR1 is SGHVS, CDR2 FQNEAQ. For the CDR3, the DNA is TGTGCCAGCAGCCCTTCCAGGGGGCGCCCCCGGCCGACCCAGTACTTC. It is translated as CASSPSRGRPRPTQYF.

The J gene is TRBJ1-6, the V gene TRBV15; possibly TRBD1 for D (6 bases). Germline V gene lookup returns CDR1 LNHNV and CDR2 YYDKDF (reference sequence). The length of the CDR3 is 15 residues. V lost 1 base to trimming and J lost 4 bases, with 8 bases between them. The CDR3 DNA reads as TGTGCCACCAGCAGAGTGGACAGTTATAATTCACCCCTCCACTTT. As protein: CATSRVDSYNSPLHF.

The rearrangement joins TRBV28 to TRBJ1-5, with 10 bases matching TRBD1. The germline gives CDR1 MDHEN, CDR2 SYDVKM. The J segment lost 2 bases and the V segment lost 6 bases, leaving 7 bases of the junction unmatched. The CDR3 has 16 amino acids. CDR3 sequence (DNA): TGTGCCAGCAGGGGAGCCGGGACAGGGGGCAATCAGCCCCAGCATTTT. It translates to CASRGAGTGGNQPQHF.